The clone carrying this T cell receptor beta chain was seen more than once but under ten times. Germline V gives CDR1 MNHNS, CDR2 SASEGT. Germline trimming cut 8 bases from V and 1 base from J; bases unmatched to any gene: 10. The CDR3 length is 15 residues. The data belong to a study of early T cells in non-severe SARS-CoV-2 infection. The protocol attached unique molecular identifiers to individual cDNA molecules. TCRdb called the 5' RACE reads again in MiXCR, with one record for every CDR3 protein. The table shows fewer than 80,000 distinct CDR3 sequences, with roughly 8.7% occurring only once. The receptor was derived from an adult who was a healthcare worker with PCR-confirmed SARS-CoV-2 infection or an uninfected control (not recorded which). Material: whole blood. This chain connects TRBV6-1 to TRBJ2-7, with 8 nucleotides matching TRBD1. The CDR3 region has the DNA TGTGCCAGCGAGATGCTCCGGACAGGGTCCTACGAGCAGTACTTC. This sequence encodes CASEMLRTGSYEQYF.